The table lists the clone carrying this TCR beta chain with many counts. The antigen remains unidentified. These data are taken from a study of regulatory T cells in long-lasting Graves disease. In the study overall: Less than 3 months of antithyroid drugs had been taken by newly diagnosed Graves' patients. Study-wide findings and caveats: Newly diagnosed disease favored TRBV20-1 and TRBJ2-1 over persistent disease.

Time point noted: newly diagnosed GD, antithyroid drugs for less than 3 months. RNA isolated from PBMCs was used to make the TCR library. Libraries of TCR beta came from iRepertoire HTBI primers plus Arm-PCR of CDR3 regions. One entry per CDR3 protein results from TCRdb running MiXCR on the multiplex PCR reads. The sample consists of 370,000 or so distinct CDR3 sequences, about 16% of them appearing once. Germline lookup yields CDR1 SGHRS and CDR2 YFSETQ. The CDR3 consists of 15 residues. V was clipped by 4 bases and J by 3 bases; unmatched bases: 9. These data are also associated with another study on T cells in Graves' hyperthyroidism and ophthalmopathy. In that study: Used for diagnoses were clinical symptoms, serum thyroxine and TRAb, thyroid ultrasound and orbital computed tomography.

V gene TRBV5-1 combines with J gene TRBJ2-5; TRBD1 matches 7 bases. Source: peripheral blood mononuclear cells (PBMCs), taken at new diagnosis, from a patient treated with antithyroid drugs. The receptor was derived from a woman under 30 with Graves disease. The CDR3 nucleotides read TGCGCCAGCAGCCCACGGGACAGCAGAAAAGAGACCCAGTACTTC. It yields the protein CASSPRDSRKETQYF.